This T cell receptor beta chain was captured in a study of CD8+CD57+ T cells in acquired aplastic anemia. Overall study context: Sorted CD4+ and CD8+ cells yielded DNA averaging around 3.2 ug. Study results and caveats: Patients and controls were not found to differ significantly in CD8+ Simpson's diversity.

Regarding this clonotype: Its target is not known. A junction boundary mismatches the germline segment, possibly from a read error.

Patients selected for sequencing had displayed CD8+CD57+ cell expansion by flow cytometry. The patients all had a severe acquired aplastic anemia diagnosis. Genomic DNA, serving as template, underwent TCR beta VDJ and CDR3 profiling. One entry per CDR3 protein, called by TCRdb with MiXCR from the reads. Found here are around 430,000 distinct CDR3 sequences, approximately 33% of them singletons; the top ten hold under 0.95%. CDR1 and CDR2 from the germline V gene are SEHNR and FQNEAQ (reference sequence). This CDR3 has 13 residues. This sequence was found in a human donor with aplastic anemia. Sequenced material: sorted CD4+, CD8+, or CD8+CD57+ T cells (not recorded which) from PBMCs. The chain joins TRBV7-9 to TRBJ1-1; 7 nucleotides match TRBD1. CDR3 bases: TGTGCCAGCAGGAGTACAGGGGACACTAAAGCTTTCTTT. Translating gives CASRSTGDTKAFF.